The T cell receptor (beta chain) under discussion was sequenced for a study of beta chain features in type 1 diabetes (dated by TCRdb to 2016 to 2019). About the full investigation: No differences in mean age, gender distribution, total cell number or subset yield were found between patients and healthy donors. A total of some 100,000,000 sorted cells were examined across all samples, and the number of cells per subset was strongly correlated with RNA yield. The study compared TCRB repertoires of sorted circulating CD4+ T cell subsets between recently diagnosed type 1 diabetes patients and matched healthy donors. Regulatory and stem cell-like memory subsets were isolated from only 8 patients and about eight healthy donors, whereas naive and central memory subsets came from all 28 donors.

The research as a whole found: At VDJ recombination sites, type 1 diabetes patients had fewer insertions and more deleted nucleotides, which implies abnormalities in thymic rearrangement. Naive, central memory and regulatory TCRB repertoires appeared more similar among patients than among healthy donors. Type 1 diabetes patients showed a moderate but significant shortening of TCRB CDR3 length in all four CD4+ subsets. Because small numbers of individuals were included in the HLA sub-analyses, any influence of HLA type on TCRB rearrangement was left unresolved. Shorter templates might have been favored by PCR, but patient and control samples were amplified and corrected together, so both groups would have been affected equally by any skew. Because cDNA was sequenced instead of genomic DNA, highly expressing activated cells could be over-represented, though the groups showed no difference in activation or CD3 levels.

The entire amount of isolated RNA was reverse transcribed using the High Capacity cDNA Reverse Transcription Kit, so the sequenced TCRB transcripts were expressed ones. Deep immunoSEQ sequencing was applied to naive, central memory and regulatory T cell samples, giving an average of roughly 3.6 million total reads per sample. After sorted cells were lysed in RLT buffer, RNA was extracted with DNase-treated RNeasy Micro or Mini kits, with the choice depending on cell number. To prevent cross-contamination, every cell subset was processed on its own, while patient and healthy donor samples were processed together. The immunoSEQ multiplex PCR was used to amplify TCRB sequences from cDNA, yielding 87-bp fragments that span the CDR3 region. Amplicons were sequenced on the Illumina HiSeq platform. Under the source paper's analysis protocol: Synthetic template baselines were used to correct PCR bias computationally, reads within Hamming distance 2 were collapsed together, and singletons that could not be merged were discarded. Reads were aligned to IMGT to assign V, D and J genes, CDR3 length, and insertions or deletions at six rearrangement sites. Within each subset, clonotype counts were normalized to the number of sorted cells before true diversity and Gini coefficients were calculated with the tcR R package. The overlap coefficient, calculated on TCRB nucleotide sequences, was used to measure repertoire sharing. As a proxy for the pre-selection repertoire, out-of-frame TCRB sequences from naive cells were analyzed. TCRdb carries this immuneACCESS record with in-frame sequences only. Its versions omit some clonotypes, under half of them owing to an unresolved V gene in the studies checked, with the rest unexplained. V, J and clone size are taken as reported in that table, and D and trimming were inferred from the DNA itself. In all, the sample holds about 650,000 clones, and approximately 13% of those were seen once. The top ten clonotypes cover over 0.1% of the sample.

To note about this clone: This receptor's antigen is unknown. No qualities accompany the bases; no much larger clone lies one base away.

Measured from the cysteine to the phenylalanine, the CDR3 is 16 residues long. The sequence is cut down to CDR3 DNA, 48 bases in frame from base 1. Here V drops 0 bases and J drops 1 base, and the junction holds 2 bases not matched to any gene. CDR1 SGHNT and CDR2 YYREEE were looked up in the germline V gene (reference sequence). Each donor gave one peripheral blood draw, roughly 0.12 L on average, collected into heparinised tubes. Naive, central memory, regulatory and stem cell-like memory CD4+ T cells were sorted on a BD FACSAria II using a panel including CD45RO, CCR7, CD25, CD127, CD95 and CD27. Every sorted population had a purity above 98%. PBMCs were isolated immediately by Lymphoprep density gradient centrifugation and stained directly without culture. So that batch effects would be minimized, each experiment stained and sorted samples in pairs, pairing one healthy donor with one patient.

The specimen sequenced was naive CD4+ T cells from blood. What the cell subset or site label conveys for this sample: true naive CD4+ T cells. This chain is built from TRBV5-4 and TRBJ2-3, with 10 middle bases fitting TRBD2. The TCR was taken from a man younger than 40 with type 1 diabetes. The CDR3 reads CASSLGLAGGTDTQYF. The DNA sequence reads TGTGCCAGCAGCTTGGGGCTAGCGGGGGGCACAGATACGCAGTATTTT.